These 20 T cell receptor beta chains were all obtained from the same sample, sequenced in a study of shared clonotypes between healthy human individuals (dated by TCRdb to 2018 to 2020). Library prep was done by the immunoSEQ multiplex PCR assay. The immuneACCESS repertoire file appears here via TCRdb, limited to in-frame rearrangements. These files lack a portion of the clones; in checked studies, under half of the deficit traces to unresolved V genes, and the cause of the others is not known. This sample holds about a million clones; over 75% were observed only once. About 1.5% of the sample lies in the top ten. What was sequenced was memory CD4+ T cells sorted from blood. This specimen's cell subset or site label, interpreted: CD45RA-negative fraction. The receptors were gathered from a man between 18 and 29 years old in good health.

This chain's CDR3 is CASSGTGDTGELFF. CDR3 DNA sequence: TGTGCCAGCAGTGGGACGGGTGACACCGGGGAGCTGTTTTTT. V gene TRBV6-6 combines with J gene TRBJ2-2; either TRBD1 or TRBD2 may fit D (5 bases each). This CDR3 is built from 14 residues. Germline V gives CDR1 MNHNY, CDR2 SVGAGI (reference sequence). The V and J ends lost 5 bases and 3 bases respectively, with 10 bases between them.

The chain combines TRBV28 with TRBJ2-7, with no clear D. The CDR3 is made up of 15 amino acids. Germline V gene data show CDR1 as MDHEN and CDR2 as SYDVKM. Trimming removed 6 bases from V and 6 bases from J, with 21 bases in between. CDR3: CASSPMVVPRREQYF. The CDR3 coding sequence is TGTGCCAGCAGCCCAATGGTGGTCCCTCGGCGCGAGCAGTACTTC.

The rearrangement uses TRBV30 and TRBJ1-2, with D possibly matching TRBD1 (5 bases). V was shortened by 7 bases and J by 2 bases, with 8 bases between the two germline ends. Germline V CDR1 and CDR2: GTSNPN, SVGIG (reference sequence). This CDR3 has 11 amino acids. The CDR3 sequence: CASWTNYGYTF. The DNA of the CDR3 is TGTGCCTCCTGGACAAACTATGGCTACACCTTC. Filled out from reference TRBV30 and TRBJ1-2, the complete variable domain reads SQTIHQWPATLVQPVGSPLSLECTVEGTSNPNLYWYRQAAGRGLQLLFYSVGIGQISSEVPQNLSASRPQDRQFILSSKKLLLSDSGFYLCASWTNYGYTFGSGTRLTVV.

Concerning this clone itself: The same CDR3 also results from other DNA sequences found in this sample. The V gene is TRBV18, the J gene TRBJ1-4; TRBD1 matches 7 bases. After removal of 6 bases from V and 2 bases from J, the junction contained 3 bases not matched to a gene. This CDR3 has 14 residues. Germline lookup yields CDR1 KGHSH and CDR2 LQKENI. CDR3 sequence: CASSEGATNEKLFF. The CDR3 DNA sequence: TGTGCCAGCTCGGAGGGGGCTACTAATGAAAAACTGTTTTTT.

The chain links TRBV18 to TRBJ2-5, with D maybe TRBD1 (8 bases). V lost 3 bases and J lost 3, with 17 bases in between. Looked up from germline, CDR1 is KGHSH and CDR2 is LQKENI. The CDR3 covers 16 residues. CDR3 coding DNA: TGTGCCAGCTCACCGACAAGGACAGGGACTAAAGAGACCCAGTACTTC. This translates into CASSPTRTGTKETQYF.

The gene calls are TRBV6-5 and TRBJ2-3; D remains ambiguous. V was pared by 1 base and J by 1 base, with 12 bases between. Germline V CDR1 and CDR2: MNHEY, SVGAGI. The CDR3 sequence is 16 residues long. The CDR3 sequence: CASSYYRVVGTDTQYF. The CDR3 nucleotides are TGTGCCAGCAGTTACTATCGGGTGGTCGGCACAGATACGCAGTATTTT.

Notes on this clone: The identical CDR3 is also encoded by other nucleotide sequences in the sample. This sequence joins TRBV6-1 and TRBJ2-1; no firm D call. Per the germline V gene, CDR1 is MNHNS and CDR2 is SASEGT. Between the trimmed V and J ends, which lost 0 bases and 3 bases, there was a span of 6 bases. This CDR3 is built from 14 residues. The CDR3 sequence: CASSEALGYNEQFF. In DNA form, the CDR3 reads TGTGCCAGCAGTGAAGCGTTAGGCTACAATGAGCAGTTCTTC.

The chain employs TRBV6-1 and TRBJ2-7; the D gene is possibly TRBD2 (5 bases). CDR1 and CDR2 from the germline V gene are MNHNS and SASEGT. V was shortened by 5 bases and J by 6 bases, with 17 bases between the two germline ends. This CDR3 has 14 residues. The CDR3 region is CASSPRETRGEQYF. CDR3 DNA: TGTGCCAGCAGTCCCCGGGAAACCCGGGGCGAGCAGTACTTC.

The chain joins TRBV5-6 to TRBJ1-1; D unresolved. V gave up 4 bases and J gave up 2 bases, with 18 bases separating them. Germline lookup yields CDR1 SGHDT and CDR2 YYEEEE. The CDR3 consists of 16 residues. The CDR3 DNA reads as TGTGCCAGCAGCCAGCTTAAATATGGACCAAACACTGAAGCTTTCTTT. Encoded protein: CASSQLKYGPNTEAFF. Filled out from reference TRBV5-6 and TRBJ1-1, the complete variable domain reads DAGVTQSPTHLIKTRGQQVTLRCSPKSGHDTVSWYQQALGQGPQFIFQYYEEEERQRGNFPDRFSGHQFPNYSSELNVNALLLGDSALYLCASSQLKYGPNTEAFFGQGTRLTVV.

This clone came up a few times. The CDR3 DNA is TGTGCCACCGGGGGACAGGGGACAGATACGCAGTATTTT. Translating gives CATGGQGTDTQYF. This chain uses TRBV6-1 with TRBJ2-3; 10 nucleotides align to TRBD1. The ends lost 10 bases at V and 3 bases at J; junction bases unmatched: 4. The CDR3 is made up of 13 amino acids. Germline V lookup: CDR1 MNHNS, CDR2 SASEGT.

This clone showed up just once. This chain links TRBV15 with TRBJ1-1; tentative D call: TRBD1 (6 bases). CDR1 and CDR2 from the germline V gene are LNHNV and YYDKDF (reference sequence). The V end was cut by 5 bases, the J end by 3 bases, with 16 bases between. The CDR3 sequence is 15 residues long. The CDR3 region is CATSSLRGGDTEAFF. The CDR3 DNA reads as TGTGCCACCAGCTCCTTAAGGGGGGGGGACACTGAAGCTTTCTTT.

The chain recombines TRBV6-1 with TRBJ2-6; tentatively, D is TRBD1 (6 bases). CDR3 size: 15 residues. Trimming pared 4 bases from V and 3 bases from J, leaving 10 bases between. Germline V lookup: CDR1 MNHNS, CDR2 SASEGT. The CDR3 region has the DNA TGTGCCAGCAGTGCCACAGGGATTGGGGCCAACGTCCTGACTTTC. It encodes CASSATGIGANVLTF.

The chain combines TRBV11-3 with TRBJ2-7; D gene uncertain. CDR1 and CDR2 from the germline V gene are SGHNT and YENEEA. The CDR3 has 12 residues. Trimming took 5 bases from V and 6 from J, leaving 11 bases between them. Here the CDR3 reads CASSPGQREQYF. The CDR3 DNA reads as TGTGCCAGCAGCCCCGGGCAACGCGAGCAGTACTTC.

The chain joins TRBV7-9 to TRBJ2-7, with D perhaps matching TRBD1 (6 bases). Trimming pared 2 bases from V and 9 bases from J, leaving 11 bases between. Per germline, CDR1 SEHNR and CDR2 FQNEAQ (reference sequence). The CDR3 has 12 amino acids. This chain's CDR3 is CASSLSQGGQYF. Here the CDR3 DNA reads TGTGCCAGCAGCTTATCACAGGGCGGGCAGTACTTC.

The genes are TRBV5-5 and TRBJ2-7; D ambiguous. V gave up 0 bases and J gave up 3 bases, with 10 bases separating them. This CDR3 is built from 14 residues. Germline V gene lookup returns CDR1 SGHKS and CDR2 YYEKEE (reference sequence). In DNA, the CDR3 is TGTGCCAGCAGCTTGGTTCCAGGCCACTACGAGCAGTACTTC. It codes for CASSLVPGHYEQYF. Together with reference TRBV5-5 and TRBJ2-7, the CDR3 gives the full variable domain: DAGVTQSPTHLIKTRGQQVTLRCSPISGHKSVSWYQQVLGQGPQFIFQYYEKEERGRGNFPDRFSARQFPNYSSELNVNALLLGDSALYLCASSLVPGHYEQYFGPGTRLTVT.

The chain is built from TRBV27 and TRBJ2-5; D might be TRBD2 (7 bases). Germline CDR1 reads MNHEY; CDR2 reads SMNVEV (reference sequence). Between the trimmed V and J ends, which lost 0 bases and 8 bases, there was a span of 16 bases. The CDR3 sequence is 15 residues long. The CDR3: CASSLSRGLAETQYF. CDR3 bases: TGTGCCAGCAGTTTATCGCGGGGGCTAGCGGAAACCCAGTACTTC.

The genes are TRBV5-1 and TRBJ1-1; the match to TRBD1 covers 9 bases. Germline-derived CDR1 and CDR2 are SGHRS and YFSETQ. The CDR3 is made up of 15 amino acids. Trimming took 3 bases from V and 4 from J; bases not matched to a gene: 7. The CDR3 nucleotides are TGCGCCAGCAGCTCCCGGACAGGGGAGAGCACTGAAGCTTTCTTT. This translates into CASSSRTGESTEAFF.

V usage is TRBV28 and J usage is TRBJ2-7; 10 bases map to TRBD2. The V gene's germline CDR1 is MDHEN and CDR2 SYDVKM. The length of the CDR3 is 15 residues. Trimming took 5 bases from V and 5 from J; bases not matched to a gene: 9. CDR3 in DNA: TGTGCCAGCAGTCCGGAAGCGGGGGGGCCCGACGAGCAGTACTTC. Protein: CASSPEAGGPDEQYF.

CDR3 bases: TGTGCCAGCCAAAAGGGACAGGGGAACTATAATTCACCCCTCCACTTT. Its translation is CASQKGQGNYNSPLHF. The V gene is TRBV25-1, the J gene TRBJ1-6; 10 bases map to TRBD1. CDR3 size: 16 residues. The V gene end was trimmed by 8 bases and the J gene end by 3 bases; junction bases not matched to a gene: 7. The V gene's germline CDR1 is MGHDK and CDR2 SYGVNS.

Only one count was recorded for this clone. The genes are TRBV2 and TRBJ1-5, with D possibly being TRBD1 (6 bases). Germline V gene sequence: CDR1 SNHLY, CDR2 FYNNEI. V dropped 8 bases and J dropped 2 bases, with 13 bases sitting between them. The CDR3 runs to 14 residues. This CDR3 is CASAGVTGNQPQHF. CDR3 DNA: TGTGCCAGCGCAGGGGTGACGGGCAATCAGCCCCAGCATTTT.